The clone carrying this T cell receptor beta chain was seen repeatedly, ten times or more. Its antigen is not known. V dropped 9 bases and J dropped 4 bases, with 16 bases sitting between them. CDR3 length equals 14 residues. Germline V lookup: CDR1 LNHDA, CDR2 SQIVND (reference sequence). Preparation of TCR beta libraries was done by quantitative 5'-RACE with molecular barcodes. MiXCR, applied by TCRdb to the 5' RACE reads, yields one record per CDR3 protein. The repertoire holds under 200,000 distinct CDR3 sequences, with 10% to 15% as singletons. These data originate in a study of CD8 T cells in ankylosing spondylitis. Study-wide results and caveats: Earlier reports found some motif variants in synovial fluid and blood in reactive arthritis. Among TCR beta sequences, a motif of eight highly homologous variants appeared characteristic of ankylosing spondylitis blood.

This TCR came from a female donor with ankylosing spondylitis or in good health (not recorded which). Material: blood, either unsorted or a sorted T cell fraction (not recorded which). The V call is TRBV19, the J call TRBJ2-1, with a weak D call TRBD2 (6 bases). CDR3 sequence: CASATGEGYNEQFF. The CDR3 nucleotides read TGTGCCAGCGCTACGGGAGAAGGTTACAATGAGCAGTTCTTC.